This T cell receptor beta chain was captured in a study of blood T cells in healthy people across ages. For the second PCR, which ran for 7 to 11 cycles, a sample-barcoded 5' primer and a J-beta primer mix were used. TCRdb re-called the 5' RACE reads through MiXCR, storing one row per CDR3 protein. The table has over a million distinct CDR3 sequences, 35% to 45% seen once. The germline CDR1 and CDR2 sequences are MNHEY and SVGEGT. This CDR3 spans 18 amino acids. V lost 7 bases and J lost 1; bases outside the gene matches: 17. Material: blood. The chain uses TRBV6-2 or TRBV6-3 and TRBJ2-3; TRBD2 agrees at 7 bases. The TCR was taken from a woman aged 18-30 years in good health. DNA of the CDR3: TGTGCCAGCACCCCAGGACTAGTGACGTCCTCCCGCACAGATACGCAGTATTTT. It translates to CASTPGLVTSSRTDTQYF.